This entry features one T cell receptor (beta chain) sequence. The antigen remains unidentified. This sample is part of a study of siplizumab effects on memory and regulatory T cells. The V end lost 5 bases, the J end lost 3 bases, and 7 bases lay between the germline ends. CDR3 length: 12 amino acids. Looked up from germline, CDR1 is MNHNS and CDR2 is SASEGT. Sequencing of unstimulated naive, memory, effector memory and TEMRA subsets was performed in three donor pairs. The assay was immunoSEQ multiplex PCR, and TCRdb's table has in-frame clones only and misses some. The table records 90,000 to 95,000 clones, approximately 97% of them present only once. Study-level points and caveats: Roughly 80-97% of proliferating clones (CD4+ or CD8+) could not be assigned a naive or memory phenotype. Naive T cells were seen as more diverse than memory cells and as major alloresponse contributors. Mappable alloreactive CD4+ clones were on average approximately 70% Treg-derived with siplizumab, about 26% in controls.

This clonotype was sampled from a human donor in good health. V and J are TRBV6-1 and TRBJ1-1, with no clear D. Sequenced sample: naive CD4+ T cells sorted from blood. This CDR3 is CASSRPHTEAFF. The DNA of the CDR3 is TGTGCCAGCAGTAGACCCCACACTGAAGCTTTCTTT.